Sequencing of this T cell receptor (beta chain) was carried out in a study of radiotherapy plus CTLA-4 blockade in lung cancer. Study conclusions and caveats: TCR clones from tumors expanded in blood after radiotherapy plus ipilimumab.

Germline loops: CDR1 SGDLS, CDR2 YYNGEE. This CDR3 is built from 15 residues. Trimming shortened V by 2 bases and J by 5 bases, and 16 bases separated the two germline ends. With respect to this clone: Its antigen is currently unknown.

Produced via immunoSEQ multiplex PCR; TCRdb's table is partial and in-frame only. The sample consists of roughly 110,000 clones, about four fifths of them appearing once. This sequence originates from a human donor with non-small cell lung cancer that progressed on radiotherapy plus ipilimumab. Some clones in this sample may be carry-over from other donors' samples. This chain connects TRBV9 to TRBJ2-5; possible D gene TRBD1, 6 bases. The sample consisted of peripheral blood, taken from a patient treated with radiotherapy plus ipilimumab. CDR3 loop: CASSVSPNRDETQYF. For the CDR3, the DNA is TGTGCCAGCAGCGTCAGTCCGAACAGGGATGAGACCCAGTACTTC. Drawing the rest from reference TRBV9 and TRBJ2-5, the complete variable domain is DSGVTQTPKHLITATGQRVTLRCSPRSGDLSVYWYQQSLDQGLQFLIQYYNGEERAKGNILERFSAQQFPDLHSELNLSSLELGDSALYFCASSVSPNRDETQYFGPGTRLLVL.